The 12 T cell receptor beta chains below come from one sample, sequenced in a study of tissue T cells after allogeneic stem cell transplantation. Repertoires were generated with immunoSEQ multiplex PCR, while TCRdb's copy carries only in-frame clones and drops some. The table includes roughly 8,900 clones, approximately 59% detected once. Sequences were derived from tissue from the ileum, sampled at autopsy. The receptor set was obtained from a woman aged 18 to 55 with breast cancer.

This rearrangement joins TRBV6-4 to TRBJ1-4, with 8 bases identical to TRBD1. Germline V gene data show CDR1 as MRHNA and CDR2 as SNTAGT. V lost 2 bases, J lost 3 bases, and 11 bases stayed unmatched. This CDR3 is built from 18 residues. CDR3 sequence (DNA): TGTGCCAGCAGTGACCCTGTCCCGGGACAGGCCCCTAATGAAAAACTGTTTTTT. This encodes CASSDPVPGQAPNEKLFF.

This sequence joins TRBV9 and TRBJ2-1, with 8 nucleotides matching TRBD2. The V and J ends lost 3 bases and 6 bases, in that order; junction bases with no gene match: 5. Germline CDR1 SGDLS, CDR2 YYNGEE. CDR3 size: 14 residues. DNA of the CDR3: TGTGCCAGCAGCGCCGGGGGGGCGGCCAATGAGCAGTTCTTC. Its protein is CASSAGGAANEQFF.

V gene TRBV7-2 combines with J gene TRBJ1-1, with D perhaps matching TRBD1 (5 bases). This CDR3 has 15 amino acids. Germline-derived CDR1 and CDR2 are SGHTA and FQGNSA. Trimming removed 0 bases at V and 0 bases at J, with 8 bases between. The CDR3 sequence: CASSLAGGMNTEAFF. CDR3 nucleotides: TGTGCCAGCAGCTTAGCCGGGGGGATGAACACTGAAGCTTTCTTT.

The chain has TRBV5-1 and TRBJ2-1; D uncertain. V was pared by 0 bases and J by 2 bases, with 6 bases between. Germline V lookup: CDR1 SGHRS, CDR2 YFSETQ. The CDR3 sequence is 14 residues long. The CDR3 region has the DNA TGCGCCAGCAGCTTGGGGCAGACCTACAATGAGCAGTTCTTC. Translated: CASSLGQTYNEQFF.

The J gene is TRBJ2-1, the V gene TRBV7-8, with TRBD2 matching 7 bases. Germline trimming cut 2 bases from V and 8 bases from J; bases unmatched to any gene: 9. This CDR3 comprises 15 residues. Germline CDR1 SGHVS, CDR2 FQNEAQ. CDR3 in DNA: TGTGCCAGCAGCTTATTGGTCCGGGGGGTCGATGAGCAGTTCTTC. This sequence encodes CASSLLVRGVDEQFF.

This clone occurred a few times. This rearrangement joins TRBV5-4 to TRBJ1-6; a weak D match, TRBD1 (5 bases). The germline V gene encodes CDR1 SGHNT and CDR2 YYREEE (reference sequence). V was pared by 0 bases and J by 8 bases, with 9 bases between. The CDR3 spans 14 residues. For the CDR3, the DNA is TGTGCCAGCAGCTTGGACTCCAGGGATTCACCCCTCCACTTT. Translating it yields CASSLDSRDSPLHF.

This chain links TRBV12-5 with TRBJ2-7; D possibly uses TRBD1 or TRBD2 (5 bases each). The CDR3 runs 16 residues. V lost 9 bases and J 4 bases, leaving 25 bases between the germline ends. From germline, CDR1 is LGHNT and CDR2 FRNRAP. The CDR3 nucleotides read TGTGCTAGGGCCCTGGGACCGCGTCACCATAATTACGAGCAGTACTTC. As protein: CARALGPRHHNYEQYF.

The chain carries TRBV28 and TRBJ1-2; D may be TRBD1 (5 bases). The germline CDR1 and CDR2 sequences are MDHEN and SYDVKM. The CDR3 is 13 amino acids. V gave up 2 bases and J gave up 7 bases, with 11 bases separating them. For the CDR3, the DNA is TGTGCCAGCAGTTTAACGGGACTGCTTGGCTACACCTTC. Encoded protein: CASSLTGLLGYTF.

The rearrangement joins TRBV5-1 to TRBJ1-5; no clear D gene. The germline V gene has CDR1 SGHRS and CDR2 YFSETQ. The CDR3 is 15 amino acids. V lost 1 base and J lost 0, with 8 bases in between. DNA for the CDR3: TGCGCCAGCAGCTTGACGTCAGATAGCAATCAGCCCCAGCATTTT. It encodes CASSLTSDSNQPQHF.

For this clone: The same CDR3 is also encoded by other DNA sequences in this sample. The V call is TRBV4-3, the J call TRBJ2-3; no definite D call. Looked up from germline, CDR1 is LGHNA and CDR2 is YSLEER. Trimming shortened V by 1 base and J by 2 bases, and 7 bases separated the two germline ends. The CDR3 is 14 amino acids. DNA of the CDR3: TGCGCCAGCAGCCAAGGGCTGATCACAGATACGCAGTATTTT. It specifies CASSQGLITDTQYF.

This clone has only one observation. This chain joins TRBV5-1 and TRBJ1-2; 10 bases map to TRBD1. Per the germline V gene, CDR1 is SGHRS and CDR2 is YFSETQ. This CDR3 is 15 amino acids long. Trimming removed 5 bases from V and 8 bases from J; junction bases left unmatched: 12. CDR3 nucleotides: TGCGCCAGCAGAGATGATCCCGGGACAGGGGACGGCTACACCTTC. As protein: CASRDDPGTGDGYTF.

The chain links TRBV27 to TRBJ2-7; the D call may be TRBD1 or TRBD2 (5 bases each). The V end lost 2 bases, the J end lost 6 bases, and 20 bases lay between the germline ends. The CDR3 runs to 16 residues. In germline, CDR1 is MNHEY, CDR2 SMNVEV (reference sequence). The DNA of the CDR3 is TGTGCCAGCAGTTTACGCGTTGGGACCGCAGCCTTCGAGCAGTACTTC. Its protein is CASSLRVGTAAFEQYF.